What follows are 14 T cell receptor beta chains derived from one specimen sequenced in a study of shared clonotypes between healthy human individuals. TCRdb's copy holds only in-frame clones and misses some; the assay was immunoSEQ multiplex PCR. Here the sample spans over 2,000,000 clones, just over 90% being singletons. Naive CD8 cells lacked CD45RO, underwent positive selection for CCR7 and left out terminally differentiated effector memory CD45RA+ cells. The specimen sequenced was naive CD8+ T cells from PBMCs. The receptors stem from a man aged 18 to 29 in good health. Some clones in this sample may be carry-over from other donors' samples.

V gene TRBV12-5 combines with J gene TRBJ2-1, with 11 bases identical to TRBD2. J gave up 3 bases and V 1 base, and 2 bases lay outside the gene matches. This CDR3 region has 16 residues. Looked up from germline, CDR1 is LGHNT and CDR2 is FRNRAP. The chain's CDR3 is CASGLGGLADYNEQFF. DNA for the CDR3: TGTGCTAGTGGTTTGGGGGGACTAGCGGACTACAATGAGCAGTTCTTC.

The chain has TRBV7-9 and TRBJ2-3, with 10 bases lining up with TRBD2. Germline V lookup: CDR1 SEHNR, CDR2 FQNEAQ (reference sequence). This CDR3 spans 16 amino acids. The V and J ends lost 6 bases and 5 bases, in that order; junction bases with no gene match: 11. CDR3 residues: CASRQPSGSGIDTQYF. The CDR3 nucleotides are TGTGCCAGCAGGCAGCCTAGCGGGAGTGGTATAGATACGCAGTATTTT. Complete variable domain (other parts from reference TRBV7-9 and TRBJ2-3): DTGVSQNPRHKITKRGQNVTFRCDPISEHNRLYWYRQTLGQGPEFLTYFQNEAQLEKSRLLSDRFSAERPKGSFSTLEIQRTEQGDSAMYLCASRQPSGSGIDTQYFGPGTRLTVL.

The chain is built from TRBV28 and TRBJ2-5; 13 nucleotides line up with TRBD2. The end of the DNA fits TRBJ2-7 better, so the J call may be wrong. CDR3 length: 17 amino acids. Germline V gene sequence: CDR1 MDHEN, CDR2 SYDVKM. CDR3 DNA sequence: TGTGCCAGCAGTACGAGGACTAGCGGGGGATTCTCCTACGAGCAGTACTTC. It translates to CASSTRTSGGFSYEQYF.

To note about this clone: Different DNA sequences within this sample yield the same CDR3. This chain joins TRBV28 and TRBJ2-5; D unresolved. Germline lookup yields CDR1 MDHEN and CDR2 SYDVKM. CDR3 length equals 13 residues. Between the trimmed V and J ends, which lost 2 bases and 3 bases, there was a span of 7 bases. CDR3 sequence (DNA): TGTGCCAGCAGTTTACCGGGTGAAGAGACCCAGTACTTC. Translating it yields CASSLPGEETQYF.

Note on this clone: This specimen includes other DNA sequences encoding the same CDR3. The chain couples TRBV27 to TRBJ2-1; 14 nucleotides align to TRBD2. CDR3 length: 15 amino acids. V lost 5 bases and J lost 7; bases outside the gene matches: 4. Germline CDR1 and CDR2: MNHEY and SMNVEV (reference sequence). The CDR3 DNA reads TGTGCCAGCAGTCACGGGACTAGCGGGAGAAATGAGCAGTTCTTC. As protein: CASSHGTSGRNEQFF.

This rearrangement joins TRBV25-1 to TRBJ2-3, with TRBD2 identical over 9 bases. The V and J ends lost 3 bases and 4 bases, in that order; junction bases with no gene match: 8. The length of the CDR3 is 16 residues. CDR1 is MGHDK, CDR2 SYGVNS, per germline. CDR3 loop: CASSDPGLAAPDTQYF. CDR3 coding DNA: TGTGCCAGCAGTGATCCGGGACTAGCAGCTCCAGATACGCAGTATTTT.

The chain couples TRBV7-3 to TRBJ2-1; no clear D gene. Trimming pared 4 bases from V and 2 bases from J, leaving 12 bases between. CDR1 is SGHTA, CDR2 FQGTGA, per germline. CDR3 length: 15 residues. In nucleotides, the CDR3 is TGTGCCAGCAGCTATTTACCGGCCACCTACAATGAGCAGTTCTTC. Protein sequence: CASSYLPATYNEQFF.

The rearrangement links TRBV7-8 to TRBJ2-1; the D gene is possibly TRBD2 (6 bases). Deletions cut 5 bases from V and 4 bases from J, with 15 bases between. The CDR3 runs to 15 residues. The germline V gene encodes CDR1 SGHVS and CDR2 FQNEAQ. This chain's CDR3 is CASSLRGTQYNEQFF. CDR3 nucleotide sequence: TGTGCCAGCAGCCTACGCGGGACTCAATACAATGAGCAGTTCTTC.

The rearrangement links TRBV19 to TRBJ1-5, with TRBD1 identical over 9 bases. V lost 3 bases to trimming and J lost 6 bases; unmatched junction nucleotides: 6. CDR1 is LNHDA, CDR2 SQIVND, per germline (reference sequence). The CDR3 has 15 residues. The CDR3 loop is CASSISRDRVQPQHF. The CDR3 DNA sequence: TGTGCCAGTAGTATCTCCCGGGACAGGGTTCAGCCCCAGCATTTT.

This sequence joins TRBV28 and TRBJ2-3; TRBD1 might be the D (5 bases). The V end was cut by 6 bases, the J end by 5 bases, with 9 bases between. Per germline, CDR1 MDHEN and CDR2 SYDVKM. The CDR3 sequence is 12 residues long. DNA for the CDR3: TGTGCCAGCAGGGGGCTTGTAGATACGCAGTATTTT. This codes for CASRGLVDTQYF.

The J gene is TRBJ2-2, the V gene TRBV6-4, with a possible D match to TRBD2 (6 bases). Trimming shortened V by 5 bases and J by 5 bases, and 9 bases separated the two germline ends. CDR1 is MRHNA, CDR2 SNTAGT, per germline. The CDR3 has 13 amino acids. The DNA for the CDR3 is TGTGCCAGCAGTAGTCGGGGGACCGGGGAGCTGTTTTTT. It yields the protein CASSSRGTGELFF.

CDR3 residues: CASSAPVGTDTQYF. The CDR3 bases are TGTGCCAGCAGCGCCCCGGTTGGCACAGATACGCAGTATTTT. V and J are TRBV9 and TRBJ2-3; no clear D gene. The length of the CDR3 is 14 residues. Trimming shortened V by 3 bases and J by 1 base, and 9 bases separated the two germline ends. The V gene's germline CDR1 is SGDLS and CDR2 YYNGEE.

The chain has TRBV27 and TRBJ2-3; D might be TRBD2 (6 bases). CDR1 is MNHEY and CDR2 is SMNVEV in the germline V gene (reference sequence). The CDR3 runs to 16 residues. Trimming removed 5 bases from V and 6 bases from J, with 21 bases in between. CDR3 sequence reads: CASSPSRGTLWDTQYF. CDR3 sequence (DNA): TGTGCCAGCAGTCCAAGCCGCGGGACTCTCTGGGATACGCAGTATTTT.

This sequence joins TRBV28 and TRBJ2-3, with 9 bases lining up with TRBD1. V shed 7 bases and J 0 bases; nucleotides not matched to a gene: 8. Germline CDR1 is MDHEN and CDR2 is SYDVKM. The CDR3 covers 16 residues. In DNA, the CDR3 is TGTGCCAGCACCCAATACGGACAGGGGAGCACAGATACGCAGTATTTT. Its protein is CASTQYGQGSTDTQYF.